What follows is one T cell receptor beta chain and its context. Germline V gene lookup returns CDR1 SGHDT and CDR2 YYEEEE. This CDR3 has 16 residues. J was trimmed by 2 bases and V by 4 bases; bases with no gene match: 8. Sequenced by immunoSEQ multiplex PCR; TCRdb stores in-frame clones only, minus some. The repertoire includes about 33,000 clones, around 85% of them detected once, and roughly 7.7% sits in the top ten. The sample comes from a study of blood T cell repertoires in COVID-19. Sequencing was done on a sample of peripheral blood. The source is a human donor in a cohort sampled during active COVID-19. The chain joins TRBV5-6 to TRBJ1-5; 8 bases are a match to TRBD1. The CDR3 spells CASSRKQGVGNQPQHF. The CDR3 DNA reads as TGTGCCAGCAGCCGTAAACAGGGGGTCGGCAATCAGCCCCAGCATTTT.